The 5 T cell receptor beta chains listed next were all sequenced from one sample in a study of cytomegalovirus exposure and HLA in healthy donors. Vbeta (60) and Jbeta (13) primers were used in the PCR. The assay was immunoSEQ multiplex PCR, and TCRdb's table has in-frame clones only and misses some. This table holds about 180,000 clones, approximately 82% found once. Source material: PBMCs. These receptor sequences come from a woman aged 25 to 45 in good health and CMV-seronegative.

The rearrangement uses TRBV19 and TRBJ1-1, with D unresolved. Per the germline V gene, CDR1 is LNHDA and CDR2 is SQIVND (reference sequence). V lost 3 bases, J lost 4 bases, and 9 bases lay in between. CDR3 size: 13 residues. CDR3 nucleotide sequence: TGTGCCAGTAGTATCGGAGTCGGCACTGAAGCTTTCTTT. It translates to CASSIGVGTEAFF. Variable domain in full (rest from reference TRBV19 and TRBJ1-1): DGGITQSPKYLFRKEGQNVTLSCEQNLNHDAMYWYRQDPGQGLRLIYYSQIVNDFQKGDIAEGYSVSREKKESFPLTVTSAQKNPTAFYLCASSIGVGTEAFFGQGTRLTVV.

The gene calls are TRBV30 and TRBJ1-1, with D possibly being TRBD1 (5 bases). The V end lost 4 bases, the J end lost 2 bases, and 11 bases lay between the germline ends. The CDR3 spans 13 residues. Germline CDR1 GTSNPN, CDR2 SVGIG (reference sequence). The CDR3 DNA follows: TGTGCCTGGAAGCCCCAGGGTAACACTGAAGCTTTCTTT. The encoded protein is CAWKPQGNTEAFF.

This chain connects TRBV7-9 to TRBJ2-3, with 10 positions matching TRBD1. Looked up from germline, CDR1 is SEHNR and CDR2 is FQNEAQ (reference sequence). With 4 bases clipped from V and 4 bases from J, the junction kept 8 bases outside the gene matches. This CDR3 has 16 amino acids. CDR3 in DNA: TGTGCCAGCAGCTATTTGACAGGGGGCGTGGCAGATACGCAGTATTTT. This encodes CASSYLTGGVADTQYF.

The chain joins TRBV5-1 to TRBJ2-3, with TRBD1 identical over 7 bases. Germline trimming cut 5 bases from V and 4 bases from J; bases unmatched to any gene: 7. Germline CDR1 reads SGHRS; CDR2 reads YFSETQ. This CDR3 is built from 14 residues. Here the CDR3 reads CASRTGKNSDTQYF. In DNA form, the CDR3 reads TGCGCCAGCAGGACAGGGAAGAATTCAGATACGCAGTATTTT.

V gene TRBV14 combines with J gene TRBJ2-7; a weak D match, TRBD1 (6 bases). CDR3 length: 15 residues. V was clipped by 4 bases and J by 7 bases, with 20 bases between them. CDR1 is SGHDN and CDR2 is FVKESK in the germline V gene. The CDR3 DNA reads TGTGCCAGCAGCCTGTCTAAAGCAGGGGCTCGGGAGCAGTACTTC. This codes for CASSLSKAGAREQYF.